These 27 T cell receptor beta chains were all obtained from the same sample, sequenced in a study of T cells in Graves' hyperthyroidism and ophthalmopathy. The CDR3 regions of TCR beta were amplified from RNA transcripts. TCR CDR3 regions were first amplified by RT-PCR with HTBI primers. TCRdb reprocessed the multiplex PCR reads with MiXCR, giving one entry per CDR3 protein. The sample has about 500,000 distinct CDR3 sequences, over 35% seen once. Material for sequencing was peripheral blood or thyroid tissue (not recorded which). The receptors originated from an adult woman with Graves' disease, either hyperthyroidism or ophthalmopathy (not recorded which).

CDR3 sequence reads: CASSQDPGAGGYTF. CDR3 bases: TGCGCCAGCAGCCAAGATCCAGGGGCTGGCGGCTACACCTTC. This chain connects TRBV4-3 to TRBJ1-2; the D gene is possibly TRBD1 (6 bases). The length of the CDR3 is 14 residues. Germline V gene data show CDR1 as LGHNA and CDR2 as YSLEER. Between the trimmed V and J ends, which lost 0 bases and 8 bases, there was a span of 13 bases.

This chain uses TRBV20-1 with TRBJ1-1; D remains unclear. V gave up 4 bases and J gave up 3 bases, with 9 bases separating them. This CDR3 has 12 residues. Germline V gene data show CDR1 as DFQATT and CDR2 as SNEGSKA (reference sequence). The CDR3 coding sequence is TGCAGTGCTACCGAGCAGGACACTGAAGCTTTCTTT. Translating gives CSATEQDTEAFF.

The chain is built from TRBV9 and TRBJ2-7; tentative D call: TRBD2 (6 bases). The ends were cut back, 3 bases at V and 3 bases at J, with 16 bases in the middle. Germline V gene data show CDR1 as SGDLS and CDR2 as YYNGEE. The CDR3 covers 15 residues. The CDR3: CASSELPGLFYEQYF. CDR3 nucleotide sequence: TGTGCCAGCAGCGAACTCCCGGGACTCTTCTACGAGCAGTACTTC.

This clonotype was counted at least ten times. The chain has TRBV6-6 and TRBJ2-7; 14 bases match TRBD2. Germline V gene sequence: CDR1 MNHNY, CDR2 SVGAGI (reference sequence). V lost 0 bases to trimming and J lost 4 bases; unmatched junction nucleotides: 8. The CDR3 consists of 18 residues. CDR3 nucleotide sequence: TGTGCCAGCAGTTACTCGATGGGACTAGCGGGAGTTCGATACGAGCAGTACTTC. Its protein product is CASSYSMGLAGVRYEQYF.

This chain connects TRBV7-9 to TRBJ1-5; a possible D gene is TRBD1 (5 bases). CDR1 and CDR2 from the germline V gene are SEHNR and FQNEAQ (reference sequence). Trimming took off 10 bases at V and 0 bases at J, with 22 bases between the two ends. This CDR3 region has 17 residues. CDR3 sequence reads: CATSLGVGTASNQPQHF. The DNA of the CDR3 is TGTGCCACCTCATTGGGGGTAGGGACGGCTAGCAATCAGCCCCAGCATTTT.

This sequence joins TRBV11-2 and TRBJ2-7; the D is unclear. The V end was cut by 4 bases, the J end by 4 bases, with 11 bases between. Germline-derived CDR1 and CDR2 are SGHAT and FQNNGV. The CDR3 runs to 13 residues. In nucleotides, the CDR3 is TGTGCCAGCAGCTCAGGCGGAAGGTACGAGCAGTACTTC. Its protein is CASSSGGRYEQYF.

This clonotype has at least ten counts. This chain connects TRBV19 to TRBJ1-2; 9 bases line up with TRBD1. The V gene's germline CDR1 is LNHDA and CDR2 SQIVND (reference sequence). Losses at the gene ends were 5 bases for V and 7 bases for J; bases not matched to a gene: 11. The CDR3 has 15 residues. CDR3 in DNA: TGTGCCAGTAGTCGACGTACAGGGGGCTCGGCTGGCTACACCTTC. Translation gives CASSRRTGGSAGYTF.

This clonotype was detected only a few times. The chain links TRBV29-1 to TRBJ1-6, with D perhaps matching TRBD1 (6 bases). The CDR3 sequence is 12 residues long. Germline CDR1 and CDR2: SQVTM and ANQGSEA. The CDR3 is CSLGGQNSPLHF. CDR3 coding DNA: TGCAGTTTGGGGGGCCAAAATTCACCCCTCCACTTT. The complete variable domain, with remaining parts taken from reference TRBV29-1 and TRBJ1-6, reads SAVISQKPSRDICQRGTSLTIQCQVDSQVTMMFWYRQQPGQSLTLIATANQGSEATYESGFVIDKFPISRPNLTFSTLTVSNMSPEDSSIYLCSLGGQNSPLHFGNGTRLTVT.

The V call is TRBV9, the J call TRBJ1-5; D is unresolved. The germline V gene has CDR1 SGDLS and CDR2 YYNGEE. The V end was cut by 7 bases, the J end by 1 base, with 9 bases between. This CDR3 contains 13 residues. CDR3: CASGVDSNQPQHF. Written as DNA, the CDR3 is TGTGCCAGCGGAGTTGACAGCAATCAGCCCCAGCATTTT.

This clonotype was detected a few times. This rearrangement joins TRBV6-1 to TRBJ1-3, with D unresolved. Germline assignment: CDR1 MNHNS and CDR2 SASEGT. Trimming removed 3 bases from V and 7 bases from J, with 13 bases in between. CDR3 length equals 14 residues. CDR3 DNA: TGTGCCAGCAGTGAGCAGGCCGGGCGGAACACCATATATTTT. Its translation is CASSEQAGRNTIYF.

A remark on this clonotype: The junction and the germline gene differ at one end; a read error may be behind it. The chain links TRBV30 to TRBJ1-4; no reliable D call. The CDR3 covers 11 residues. CDR1 and CDR2 (germline): GTSNPN, SVGIG (reference sequence). The CDR3 coding sequence is TGTGCCTGGTCCCGGCCGGAAAAACTGCTTTTT. This translates into CAWSRPEKLLF.

This clonotype was counted ten times or more. The chain is built from TRBV20-1 and TRBJ2-5; 10 bases fit TRBD2. CDR3 size: 15 residues. The trim removed 3 bases at V and 5 bases at J, leaving 9 bases unmatched. CDR1 is DFQATT and CDR2 is SNEGSKA in the germline V gene (reference sequence). The CDR3 sequence is CSARGPGLAFETQYF. CDR3 DNA sequence: TGCAGTGCTAGGGGACCGGGACTAGCGTTTGAGACCCAGTACTTC.

In its sample, this clonotype was seen once. The V and J genes are TRBV7-8 and TRBJ1-6, with D uncertain. CDR3 length: 15 amino acids. The germline V and J ends were trimmed by 4 bases and 0 bases, with 7 bases remaining between them. Germline values: CDR1 SGHVS, CDR2 FQNEAQ. The CDR3 bases are TGTGCCAGCAGCTCCCGGAGCTCCTATAATTCACCCCTCCACTTT. As protein: CASSSRSSYNSPLHF. Filled out from reference TRBV7-8 and TRBJ1-6, the complete variable domain reads GAGVSQSPRYKVAKRGQDVALRCDPISGHVSLFWYQQALGQGPEFLTYFQNEAQLDKSGLPSDRFFAERPEGSVSTLKIQRTQQEDSAVYLCASSSRSSYNSPLHFGNGTRLTVT.

The chain couples TRBV20-1 to TRBJ2-5; 9 bases map to TRBD1. Germline V gives CDR1 DFQATT, CDR2 SNEGSKA (reference sequence). V gave up 6 bases and J gave up 3 bases; unmatched junction bases: 11. The CDR3 consists of 15 residues. The CDR3 DNA reads as TGCAGTGCGCAAACAGGGGGCGAGGGAGAAGAGACCCAGTACTTC. The encoded protein is CSAQTGGEGEETQYF.

Remarks on this clonotype: Germline and junction disagree at one end, which may indicate a read error. This sequence joins TRBV7-9 and TRBJ2-2; weak D call: TRBD2 (5 bases). Looked up from germline, CDR1 is SEHNR and CDR2 is FQNEAQ (reference sequence). This CDR3 is 14 amino acids long. The CDR3 DNA is TGTGCCAGCAGCCCCGACTGGAACACCGGGGAGCTGTCTTGG. Its translation is CASSPDWNTGELSW.

A remark on this clonotype: The junction departs from the called germline gene at one end, perhaps through a read error. The chain joins TRBV7-7 to TRBJ1-1, with D maybe TRBD1 (5 bases). This CDR3 region has 18 residues. Germline lookup yields CDR1 SSHAT and CDR2 FNYEAQ (reference sequence). The CDR3 sequence is CASSFRSAGREWATEAFF. CDR3 bases: TGTGCTAGCAGCTTCAGATCGGCAGGGCGGGAGTGGGCGACCGAAGCTTTCTTT.

The chain recombines TRBV9 with TRBJ2-3, with 9 bases matching TRBD2. This CDR3 has 17 residues. Germline-derived CDR1 and CDR2 are SGDLS and YYNGEE. With 3 bases clipped from V and 1 base from J, the junction kept 9 bases outside the gene matches. CDR3 bases: TGTGCCAGCAGCGCAACTTTAGCGGGAGCAGGCACAGATACGCAGTATTTT. Protein: CASSATLAGAGTDTQYF.

The chain combines TRBV11-2 with TRBJ2-2; 7 bases are shared with TRBD1. Germline trimming cut 4 bases from V and 17 bases from J; bases unmatched to any gene: 16. CDR1 SGHAT and CDR2 FQNNGV come from the germline V gene. This CDR3 has 14 residues. CDR3 sequence: CASSSPGGHRGAFF. The CDR3 DNA follows: TGTGCCAGCAGCTCACCAGGGGGACACCGGGGAGCTTTTTTT.

This clonotype was counted at least ten times. This sequence joins TRBV7-6 and TRBJ2-7, with D perhaps given as TRBD1 or TRBD2 (6 bases each). V lost 5 bases, J lost 2 bases, and 16 bases lay in between. CDR1 and CDR2 from the germline V gene are SGHVS and FNYEAQ. The CDR3 extends over 15 amino acids. The CDR3 DNA is TGTGCCAGCAGCATAGGGGGGAAGGGGCCCTACGAGCAGTACTTC. Translation: CASSIGGKGPYEQYF.

The rearrangement joins TRBV10-3 to TRBJ1-5, with a weak D call TRBD1 (5 bases). CDR1 is ENHRY and CDR2 is SYGVKD in the germline V gene. CDR3 length: 13 amino acids. Trimming cost V 11 bases and J 2 bases, with 13 bases left between them. CDR3 bases: TGTGCCTCCGGGGGTGTTGGCAATCAGCCCCAGCATTTT. Amino acids: CASGGVGNQPQHF.

At least ten counts were recorded for this clonotype. The chain carries TRBV6-2 or TRBV6-3 and TRBJ2-5, with D possibly being TRBD1 (5 bases). Germline CDR1 reads MNHEY; CDR2 reads SVGEGT. The V gene lost 7 bases and the J gene lost 5 bases, with 11 bases spanning the gap. The CDR3 extends over 12 amino acids. The CDR3: CASTNSGETQYF. CDR3 bases: TGTGCCAGCACCAATTCAGGGGAGACCCAGTACTTC.

In its sample, this clonotype was seen many times. The rearrangement uses TRBV7-2 and TRBJ2-7, with TRBD1 as a possible D gene (5 bases). The CDR3 contains 14 residues. V shed 4 bases and J shed 7 bases, with 17 bases lying between them. CDR1 and CDR2 from the germline V gene are SGHTA and FQGNSA. The CDR3 sequence: CASSYTDPAGEQYF. The CDR3 DNA reads TGTGCCAGCAGCTATACGGATCCGGCAGGGGAGCAGTACTTC. Full variable domain (missing parts from reference TRBV7-2 and TRBJ2-7): GAGVSQSPSNKVTEKGKDVELRCDPISGHTALYWYRQSLGQGLEFLIYFQGNSAPDKSGLPSDRFSAERTGGSVSTLTIQRTQQEDSAVYLCASSYTDPAGEQYFGPGTRLTVT.

The sample holds a few counts of this clonotype. The chain recombines TRBV9 with TRBJ2-7, with a weak D call TRBD1 (6 bases). CDR1 and CDR2 from the germline V gene are SGDLS and YYNGEE. The V end was cut by 4 bases, the J end by 2 bases, with 16 bases between. This CDR3 has 15 residues. CDR3 in amino acids: CASSPAGTPAYEQYF. The CDR3 DNA is TGTGCCAGCAGCCCCGCCGGGACACCCGCCTACGAGCAGTACTTC.

This sequence joins TRBV7-9 and TRBJ1-3; D is unclear. The length of the CDR3 is 14 residues. In germline, CDR1 is SEHNR, CDR2 FQNEAQ (reference sequence). V was shortened by 5 bases and J by 0 bases, with 8 bases between the two germline ends. The CDR3 spells CASSPVISGNTIYF. The CDR3 DNA reads as TGTGCCAGCAGCCCAGTTATCTCTGGAAACACCATATATTTT. The whole variable domain, filled in from reference TRBV7-9 and TRBJ1-3, reads DTGVSQNPRHKITKRGQNVTFRCDPISEHNRLYWYRQTLGQGPEFLTYFQNEAQLEKSRLLSDRFSAERPKGSFSTLEIQRTEQGDSAMYLCASSPVISGNTIYFGEGSWLTVV.

This clonotype was counted between two and nine times. This rearrangement joins TRBV6-1 to TRBJ1-2; 12 nucleotides align to TRBD1. The trim removed 0 bases at V and 8 bases at J, leaving 7 bases unmatched. Germline CDR1 reads MNHNS; CDR2 reads SASEGT. The CDR3 sequence is 16 residues long. Written as DNA, the CDR3 is TGTGCCAGCAGTGAAGCAATAGGGACAGGGGGCGCAGGCTACACCTTC. Protein product: CASSEAIGTGGAGYTF.

The genes are TRBV6-1 and TRBJ1-2, with a weak D call TRBD1 (6 bases). The CDR3 consists of 15 residues. CDR1 is MNHNS, CDR2 SASEGT, per germline. V shed 1 base and J shed 8 bases, with 17 bases lying between them. In DNA, the CDR3 is TGTGCCAGCAGTGAAGGGACAGCCCTTGGATTGGGCTACACCTTC. This sequence encodes CASSEGTALGLGYTF.

This rearrangement joins TRBV5-1 to TRBJ2-7; tentative D call: TRBD1 (6 bases). The CDR3 loop spans 14 amino acids. V lost 4 bases, J lost 0 bases, and 11 bases lay in between. The germline CDR1 and CDR2 sequences are SGHRS and YFSETQ. DNA of the CDR3: TGCGCCAGCAGCCCTGGACAGTTCTCCTACGAGCAGTACTTC. Its translation: CASSPGQFSYEQYF.